The T cell receptor (beta chain) under discussion was sequenced for a study of cytomegalovirus exposure and HLA in healthy donors. On this clone: The antigen is unknown.

The germline CDR1 and CDR2 sequences are SQVTM and ANQGSEA. With 0 bases clipped from V and 2 bases from J, the junction kept 5 bases outside the gene matches. The CDR3 totals 15 residues. The study, taken as a whole, reports: In vitro, a few CMV-associated chains proved specific for CMV antigens. For most TCR sequences rarity was the rule, although some public TCRs occurred in many donors.

Here immunoSEQ multiplex PCR was the method, and the copy in TCRdb shows in-frame clones only, minus some. The sample records around 300,000 clones, approximately 86% being singletons. The donors were members of the validation cohort, which comprised roughly 120 subjects and was separate from the first cohort of roughly 700 subjects. Sequenced input: PBMCs. This clonotype was obtained from a woman younger than 45 in good health and CMV-seropositive. The chain combines TRBV29-1 with TRBJ2-5; TRBD1 aligns across 8 bases. The CDR3 spells CSVEDPRGPQETQYF. CDR3 coding DNA: TGCAGCGTTGAAGATCCCAGGGGGCCTCAAGAGACCCAGTACTTC.